This entry lists 18 T cell receptor beta chains sequenced from one sample in a study of cytomegalovirus exposure and HLA in healthy donors. In the PCR, 60 Vbeta and 13 Jbeta primers were used. Generated by immunoSEQ multiplex PCR, the TCRdb table keeps only in-frame clones and is missing some. The sample includes roughly 150,000 clones, 64% of them seen just once. Sequencing input: PBMCs. The receptors derive from a woman aged 30 to 39 in good health and CMV-seropositive.

This clone came up a few times. The V call is TRBV21-1, the J call TRBJ2-1; TRBD2 is the table's D call, not checked against the DNA. TRBV21-1 is tagged as a pseudogene. The CDR3 is 15 amino acids. The CDR3 sequence is CASSKAGAAYNEQFF. The CDR3 DNA reads TGTGCCAGCAGCAAAGCGGGAGCGGCCTACAATGAGCAGTTCTTC.

In its sample, this clone was seen once. The chain combines TRBV30 with TRBJ1-5; unclear D gene. Germline CDR1 is GTSNPN and CDR2 is SVGIG (reference sequence). Trimming removed 0 bases from V and 5 bases from J, with 8 bases in between. This CDR3 is built from 13 residues. The CDR3 nucleotides read TGTGCCTGGAGTGTACATGATTATCAGCCCCAGCATTTT. Protein sequence: CAWSVHDYQPQHF.

This chain connects TRBV5-8 to TRBJ1-1; no definite D call. Deletions cut 0 bases from V and 1 base from J, with 7 bases between. Germline values: CDR1 SGHTS, CDR2 YDEGEE. This CDR3 region has 14 residues. This CDR3 is CASSLARKNTEAFF. The CDR3 nucleotides are TGTGCCAGCAGCTTGGCCAGGAAGAACACTGAAGCTTTCTTT.

J is TRBJ1-3 and V is TRBV7-8; D call uncertain. The CDR3 runs 16 residues. Germline values: CDR1 SGHVS, CDR2 FQNEAQ. V was shortened by 5 bases and J by 0 bases, with 14 bases between the two germline ends. The CDR3, as DNA: TGTGCCAGCAGCCCTCTAGGAGGTCCCTCTGGAAACACCATATATTTT. It translates to CASSPLGGPSGNTIYF. Looking up the rest from reference TRBV7-8 and TRBJ1-3 gives the full variable domain: GAGVSQSPRYKVAKRGQDVALRCDPISGHVSLFWYQQALGQGPEFLTYFQNEAQLDKSGLPSDRFFAERPEGSVSTLKIQRTQQEDSAVYLCASSPLGGPSGNTIYFGEGSWLTVV.

The rearrangement links TRBV19 to TRBJ2-1; D may be TRBD2 (5 bases). The ends were cut back, 9 bases at V and 1 base at J, with 16 bases in the middle. The CDR3 extends over 15 amino acids. Germline V lookup: CDR1 LNHDA, CDR2 SQIVND (reference sequence). CDR3 bases: TGTGCCAGCCAAGACCTAGCTGGGTCCTACAATGAGCAGTTCTTC. The encoded protein is CASQDLAGSYNEQFF.

Only one count was recorded for this clone. Mismatch with germline at one junction end may stem from a read error. Within the sample, other DNA sequences also encode this same CDR3. The chain joins TRBV7-7 to TRBJ1-1, with D hard to call. The CDR3 is 13 amino acids. The germline gives CDR1 SSHAT, CDR2 FNYEAQ (reference sequence). CDR3: CASSRTARSEAFF. The CDR3 DNA sequence: TGTGCTAGCAGCCGAACCGCGCGGTCTGAGGCTTTCTTT.

The chain couples TRBV7-9 to TRBJ2-1, with 12 bases aligning to TRBD2. V shed 2 bases and J 9 bases; nucleotides not matched to a gene: 5. The CDR3 is made up of 15 amino acids. The germline CDR1 and CDR2 sequences are SEHNR and FQNEAQ (reference sequence). CDR3: CASSLLLAGGLEQFF. CDR3 sequence (DNA): TGTGCCAGCAGCTTATTACTAGCGGGAGGTCTTGAGCAGTTCTTC.

The rearrangement uses TRBV30 and TRBJ2-1; 11 bases line up with TRBD1. The J segment lost 4 bases and the V segment lost 5 bases, leaving 7 bases of the junction unmatched. Germline CDR1 is GTSNPN and CDR2 is SVGIG (reference sequence). This CDR3 is built from 15 residues. Written as DNA, the CDR3 is TGTGCCTGGGGCGGACAGGGGGCATTATACAATGAGCAGTTCTTC. As protein: CAWGGQGALYNEQFF.

The V call is TRBV5-6, the J call TRBJ1-1; perhaps TRBD1 as D (6 bases). This CDR3 region has 14 residues. V was clipped by 3 bases and J by 8 bases, with 17 bases between them. The germline V gene has CDR1 SGHDT and CDR2 YYEEEE. CDR3 sequence (DNA): TGTGCCAGCAGCTGGAACAGGGAGATACAAGAAGCTTTCTTT. It codes for CASSWNREIQEAFF.

The genes are TRBV19 and TRBJ2-7, with 9 bases identical to TRBD2. Germline V lookup: CDR1 LNHDA, CDR2 SQIVND (reference sequence). V gave up 0 bases and J gave up 5 bases; unmatched junction bases: 8. CDR3 length equals 16 residues. CDR3 in DNA: TGTGCCAGTAGTATAGATCCGCGCGGGAGGGTACACGAGCAGTACTTC. The encoded protein is CASSIDPRGRVHEQYF.

The chain employs TRBV28 and TRBJ2-7; TRBD1 agrees at 7 bases. The CDR3 contains 14 residues. Germline CDR1 is MDHEN and CDR2 is SYDVKM. V gave up 8 bases and J gave up 2 bases; unmatched junction bases: 9. The CDR3 bases are TGTGCCAGCCTTGACCGGGACAGACCCTACGAGCAGTACTTC. Protein sequence: CASLDRDRPYEQYF.

This sequence joins TRBV19 and TRBJ1-5; D perhaps matches TRBD1 (5 bases). The germline V gene encodes CDR1 LNHDA and CDR2 SQIVND (reference sequence). Trimming stripped 1 base from V and 5 bases from J, with 9 bases between. The CDR3 loop spans 14 amino acids. CDR3 sequence: CASSIAGTHQPQHF. CDR3 coding DNA: TGTGCCAGTAGTATAGCGGGGACTCATCAGCCCCAGCATTTT.

The chain links TRBV10-1 to TRBJ1-5, with D tentatively TRBD1 (6 bases). V was shortened by 3 bases and J by 5 bases, with 8 bases between the two germline ends. This CDR3 has 13 amino acids. Germline CDR1 is WNHNN and CDR2 is SYGVQD (reference sequence). CDR3 loop: CASSEGGDQPQHF. In DNA, the CDR3 is TGCGCCAGCAGTGAAGGGGGGGATCAGCCCCAGCATTTT.

V is TRBV5-3 and J is TRBJ2-3; TRBD2 is a possible D gene (7 bases). TRBV5-3 is classed as an ORF, of uncertain function. This CDR3 is 16 amino acids long. The V end lost 2 bases, the J end lost 4 bases, and 17 bases lay between the germline ends. CDR3 sequence reads: CARSLRGGEGADTQYF. As DNA, the CDR3 is TGTGCCAGAAGCTTAAGGGGGGGAGAAGGGGCAGATACGCAGTATTTT.

This clone was seen a handful of times. The V and J genes are TRBV10-1 and TRBJ1-1, with D unresolved. The CDR3 extends over 12 amino acids. Germline loops: CDR1 WNHNN, CDR2 SYGVQD (reference sequence). Trimming took off 4 bases at V and 8 bases at J, with 11 bases between the two ends. CDR3 sequence reads: CASSGPAGEAFF. The CDR3 DNA is TGCGCCAGCAGTGGCCCCGCGGGGGAAGCTTTCTTT.

This chain links TRBV10-3 with TRBJ2-7; TRBD2 matches 7 bases. The germline gives CDR1 ENHRY, CDR2 SYGVKD. V shed 4 bases and J 1 base; nucleotides not matched to a gene: 7. This CDR3 region has 15 residues. Here the CDR3 reads CAISGSGDSSYEQYF. In DNA form, the CDR3 reads TGTGCCATCAGTGGGAGCGGGGACTCATCCTACGAGCAGTACTTC.

The rearrangement links TRBV7-2 to TRBJ2-4, with a possible D match to TRBD2 (5 bases). Trimming shortened V by 3 bases and J by 1 base, and 22 bases separated the two germline ends. Germline lookup yields CDR1 SGHTA and CDR2 FQGNSA. The length of the CDR3 is 19 residues. CDR3 sequence (DNA): TGTGCCAGCAGCTTCCTGACCCCCCGGGGAGTTCGGGCCAAAAACATTCAGTACTTC. It encodes CASSFLTPRGVRAKNIQYF.

This clone is a singleton in its sample. The genes are TRBV27 and TRBJ2-1, with TRBD2 matching over 10 bases. Germline loops: CDR1 MNHEY, CDR2 SMNVEV (reference sequence). V dropped 9 bases and J dropped 4; count of bases not matched to a gene: 6. The CDR3 is made up of 14 amino acids. CDR3 residues: CASERGGGYNEQFF. CDR3 in DNA: TGTGCCAGTGAGCGGGGGGGCGGATACAATGAGCAGTTCTTC.